Following are 13 T cell receptor beta chains from one sample sequenced in a study of shared clonotypes between healthy human individuals. The method was immunoSEQ multiplex PCR; TCRdb's version includes in-frame clones alone and lacks a portion of them. The data contain around 340,000 clones, about 73% of them singletons. Material for sequencing was memory CD4+ T cells sorted from blood. Subset in this sample: CD45RA-negative fraction. These receptors were taken from a man in his thirties or forties in good health.

The chain combines TRBV10-1 with TRBJ2-1; TRBD2 agrees at 7 bases. The V gene's germline CDR1 is WNHNN and CDR2 SYGVQD (reference sequence). V gave up 1 base and J gave up 9 bases; unmatched junction bases: 12. This CDR3 region has 16 residues. This chain's CDR3 is CASSELKTSLVGEQFF. CDR3 DNA sequence: TGCGCCAGCAGTGAGTTGAAGACTAGCCTCGTCGGTGAGCAGTTCTTC.

V gene TRBV2 combines with J gene TRBJ2-3, with 7 positions matching TRBD2. The CDR3 has 14 residues. Germline V gene lookup returns CDR1 SNHLY and CDR2 FYNNEI. The V gene end was trimmed by 8 bases and the J gene end by 2 bases; junction bases not matched to a gene: 7. As DNA, the CDR3 is TGTGCCAGCGGGTTAGCGGGCTTCACAGATACGCAGTATTTT. Amino acids: CASGLAGFTDTQYF.

This clone appeared a few times. The chain is built from TRBV5-8 and TRBJ1-3; D remains ambiguous. This CDR3 is 15 amino acids long. In germline, CDR1 is SGHTS, CDR2 YDEGEE. V was pared by 0 bases and J by 0 bases, with 7 bases between. The CDR3 DNA reads as TGTGCCAGCAGCTTGGTAGGGCGCTCTGGAAACACCATATATTTT. Amino acids: CASSLVGRSGNTIYF.

A word on this clone: Other DNA sequences within the sample encode an identical CDR3. The DNA of the CDR3 is TGTGCCAGCAGAGGACAGGCCGGATTATCGGAAGCTTTCTTT. As protein: CASRGQAGLSEAFF. The chain combines TRBV6-5 with TRBJ1-1; 7 bases agree with TRBD1. V lost 6 bases to trimming and J lost 8 bases; unmatched junction nucleotides: 12. CDR3 size: 14 residues. CDR1 MNHEY and CDR2 SVGAGI come from the germline V gene.

The chain is built from TRBV18 and TRBJ2-1; 8 positions agree with TRBD2. The length of the CDR3 is 15 residues. Trimming at V came to 3 bases and at J to 3 bases, leaving 4 bases not matched to a gene. Germline loops: CDR1 KGHSH, CDR2 LQKENI. The CDR3 DNA is TGTGCCAGCTCACCCTTTAGCGGGGACTACAATGAGCAGTTCTTC. Its protein product is CASSPFSGDYNEQFF.

This chain joins TRBV27 and TRBJ2-2; D is uncertain. Germline loops: CDR1 MNHEY, CDR2 SMNVEV (reference sequence). The CDR3 runs 12 residues. The V gene lost 6 bases and the J gene lost 9 bases, with 11 bases spanning the gap. The CDR3 DNA reads as TGTGCCAGCAGCTTCCCTGACCGGGAGCTGTTTTTT. Its protein product is CASSFPDRELFF.

V gene TRBV29-1 combines with J gene TRBJ2-3; D is perhaps TRBD1 (6 bases). CDR1 is SQVTM and CDR2 is ANQGSEA in the germline V gene. The CDR3 runs 12 residues. This CDR3 is CTGSQGTDTQYF. CDR3 DNA sequence: TGCACCGGTAGTCAGGGGACAGATACGCAGTATTTT.

The rearrangement joins TRBV28 to TRBJ2-7; possibly TRBD1 or TRBD2 for D (5 bases each). The CDR3 is made up of 15 amino acids. V was shortened by 6 bases and J by 2 bases, with 17 bases between the two germline ends. Germline CDR1 reads MDHEN; CDR2 reads SYDVKM. CDR3 protein: CASRDGGTTPYEQYF. The CDR3 nucleotides read TGTGCCAGCAGGGACGGTGGGACGACGCCCTACGAGCAGTACTTC.

The chain uses TRBV2 and TRBJ1-2; TRBD1 might be the D (5 bases). Trimming stripped 11 bases from V and 3 bases from J, with 19 bases between. This CDR3 comprises 14 residues. Germline-derived CDR1 and CDR2 are SNHLY and FYNNEI. The CDR3 reads CAGHIFLGDYGYTF. The CDR3 bases are TGTGCCGGCCATATTTTTTTGGGGGACTATGGCTACACCTTC.

The J gene is TRBJ2-3, the V gene TRBV5-1; perhaps TRBD1 as D (6 bases). Per germline, CDR1 SGHRS and CDR2 YFSETQ. Trimming stripped 0 bases from V and 4 bases from J, with 15 bases between. This CDR3 has 16 residues. The CDR3 reads CASSLGQVSVADTQYF. The CDR3 nucleotides are TGCGCCAGCAGCTTGGGACAGGTCTCCGTTGCAGATACGCAGTATTTT. The full variable domain, its missing parts supplied by reference TRBV5-1 and TRBJ2-3, is KAGVTQTPRYLIKTRGQQVTLSCSPISGHRSVSWYQQTPGQGLQFLFEYFSETQRNKGNFPGRFSGRQFSNSRSEMNVSTLELGDSALYLCASSLGQVSVADTQYFGPGTRLTVL.

The J gene is TRBJ2-2, the V gene TRBV5-1; the D is unclear. This CDR3 region has 15 residues. The V end lost 4 bases, the J end lost 6 bases, and 16 bases lay between the germline ends. Germline CDR1 and CDR2: SGHRS and YFSETQ. CDR3 protein: CASSPRTALPGELFF. CDR3 in DNA: TGCGCCAGCAGCCCCCGGACCGCCCTCCCCGGGGAGCTGTTTTTT.

DNA of the CDR3: TGTGCCAGCAGCCTCCTCGGGAGGGGGCCCGGAGAGACCCAGTACTTC. Translation gives CASSLLGRGPGETQYF. The chain links TRBV14 to TRBJ2-5, with a weak D call TRBD2 (8 bases). The germline CDR1 and CDR2 sequences are SGHDN and FVKESK. CDR3 length: 16 residues. Trimming pared 4 bases from V and 4 bases from J, leaving 19 bases between.

The CDR3 bases are TGTGCCTGGAGTGACGACAGGGGTTACAATGAGCAGTTCTTC. Its protein product is CAWSDDRGYNEQFF. The J gene is TRBJ2-1, the V gene TRBV30, with 8 bases aligning to TRBD1. Looked up from germline, CDR1 is GTSNPN and CDR2 is SVGIG (reference sequence). The J segment lost 4 bases and the V segment lost 1 base, leaving 3 bases of the junction unmatched. The length of the CDR3 is 14 residues.